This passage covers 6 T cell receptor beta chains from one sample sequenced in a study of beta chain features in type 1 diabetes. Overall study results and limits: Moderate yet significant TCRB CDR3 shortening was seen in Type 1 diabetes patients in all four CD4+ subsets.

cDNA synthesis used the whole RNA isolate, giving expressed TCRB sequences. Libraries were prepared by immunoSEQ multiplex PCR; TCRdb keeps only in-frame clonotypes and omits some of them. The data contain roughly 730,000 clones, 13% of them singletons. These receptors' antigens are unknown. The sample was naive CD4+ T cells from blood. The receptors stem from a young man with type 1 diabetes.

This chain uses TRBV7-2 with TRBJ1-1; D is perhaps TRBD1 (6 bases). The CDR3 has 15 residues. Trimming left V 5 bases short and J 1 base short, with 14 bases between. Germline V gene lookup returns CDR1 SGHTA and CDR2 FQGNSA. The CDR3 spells CASSIRTAENTEAFF. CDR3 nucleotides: TGTGCCAGCAGCATCCGGACAGCGGAGAACACTGAAGCTTTCTTT.

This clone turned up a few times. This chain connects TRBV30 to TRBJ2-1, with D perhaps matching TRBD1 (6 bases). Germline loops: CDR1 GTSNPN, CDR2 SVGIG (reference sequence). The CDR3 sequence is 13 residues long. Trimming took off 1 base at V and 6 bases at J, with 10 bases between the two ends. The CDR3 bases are TGTGCCTGGAGTGCAGGGGAAGTCAATGAGCAGTTCTTC. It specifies CAWSAGEVNEQFF.

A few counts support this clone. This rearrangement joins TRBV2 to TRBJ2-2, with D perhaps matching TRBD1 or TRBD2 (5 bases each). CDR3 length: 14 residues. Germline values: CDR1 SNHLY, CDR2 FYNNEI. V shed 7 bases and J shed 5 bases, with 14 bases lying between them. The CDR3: CASIIRDGTGELFF. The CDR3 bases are TGTGCCAGCATTATCCGGGACGGAACCGGGGAGCTGTTTTTT. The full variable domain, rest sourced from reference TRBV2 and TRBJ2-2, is EPEVTQTPSHQVTQMGQEVILRCVPISNHLYFYWYRQILGQKVEFLVSFYNNEISEKSEIFDDQFSVERPDGSNFTLKIRSTKLEDSAMYFCASIIRDGTGELFFGEGSRLTVL.

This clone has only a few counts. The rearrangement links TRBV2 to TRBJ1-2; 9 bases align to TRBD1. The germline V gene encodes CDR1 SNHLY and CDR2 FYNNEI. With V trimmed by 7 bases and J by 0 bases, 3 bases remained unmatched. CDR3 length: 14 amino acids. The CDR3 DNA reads TGTGCCAGCATCAGACAGGGGGCTAACTATGGCTACACCTTC. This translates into CASIRQGANYGYTF.

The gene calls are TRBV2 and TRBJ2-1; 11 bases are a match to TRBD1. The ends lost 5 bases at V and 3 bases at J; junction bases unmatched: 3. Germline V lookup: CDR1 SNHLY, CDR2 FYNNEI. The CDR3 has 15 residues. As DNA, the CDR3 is TGTGCCAGCAGTTCCGGGACAGGGGGCTACAATGAGCAGTTCTTC. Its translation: CASSSGTGGYNEQFF.

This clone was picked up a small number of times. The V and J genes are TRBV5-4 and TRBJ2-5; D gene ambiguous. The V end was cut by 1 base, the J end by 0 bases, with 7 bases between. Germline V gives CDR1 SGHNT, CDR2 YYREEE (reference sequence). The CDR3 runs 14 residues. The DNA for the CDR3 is TGTGCCAGCAGCTTGATGACTTACCAAGAGACCCAGTACTTC. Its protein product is CASSLMTYQETQYF.